The sequence of this TCR beta chain was determined in a study of blood T cell repertoires in COVID-19. Germline values: CDR1 LNHDA, CDR2 SQIVND (reference sequence). V lost 6 bases to trimming and J lost 6 bases, with 24 bases between them. CDR3 length equals 16 residues. Per the authors' pipeline: Reference gene primer amplification yielded estimated nucleated cell counts. TCRdb's copy holds only in-frame clones and misses some; the assay was immunoSEQ multiplex PCR. V, J and clone size are taken as reported in that table, and D and trimming were inferred from the DNA itself. The sample consists of 25,000 to 35,000 clones, 77% of them appearing once.

This sequence joins TRBV19 and TRBJ2-7, with D perhaps TRBD2 (5 bases). The sample taken for sequencing was peripheral blood. The TCR was taken from a woman between 65 and 79 years old with active or convalescent COVID-19. The CDR3 DNA reads as TGTGCCAGTAGAAGGCGGAGTTCGGGGAGTTCGGGCGAGCAGTACTTC. Translated, it gives CASRRRSSGSSGEQYF.